A single sample gave rise to the 18 T cell receptor beta chains below, sequenced in a study of blood T cell repertoires in COVID-19. Only in-frame clones appear in the TCRdb table, and some are missing; sequencing was by immunoSEQ multiplex PCR. The repertoire consists of roughly 140,000 clones, with 70% to 85% occurring once and the leading ten covering over 5%. The specimen sequenced was peripheral blood. Receptors originate from a human donor in a cohort sampled during active COVID-19.

The chain uses TRBV15 and TRBJ1-4, with D maybe TRBD1 (6 bases). This CDR3 spans 17 amino acids. V was shortened by 0 bases and J by 6 bases, with 17 bases between the two germline ends. Germline-derived CDR1 and CDR2 are LNHNV and YYDKDF (reference sequence). The CDR3 DNA is TGTGCCACCAGCAGAGAGGGCCGCACAGGGTTGGATGAAAAACTGTTTTTT. Translated, it gives CATSREGRTGLDEKLFF.

The chain employs TRBV5-8 and TRBJ2-3; 9 bases are a match to TRBD1. The CDR3 has 16 amino acids. Per the germline V gene, CDR1 is SGHTS and CDR2 is YDEGEE. With V trimmed by 1 base and J by 7 bases, 10 bases remained unmatched. CDR3 protein: CASSLRSGQGPNTQYF. The CDR3, as DNA: TGTGCCAGCAGCTTGAGATCGGGACAGGGTCCGAATACGCAGTATTTT.

The chain carries TRBV6-6 and TRBJ2-1; a weak D match, TRBD1 (5 bases). Germline loops: CDR1 MNHNY, CDR2 SVGAGI (reference sequence). This CDR3 is built from 16 residues. Deletions cut 0 bases from V and 5 bases from J, with 14 bases between. The CDR3 is CASSYSVGRSNNEQFF. CDR3 coding DNA: TGTGCCAGCAGTTACTCGGTGGGGCGGTCGAACAATGAGCAGTTCTTC.

About this clone itself: The germline gene is not matched at one end of the junction; a read error may be the cause. The V and J genes are TRBV7-7 and TRBJ2-3, with 8 bases that match TRBD2. The CDR3 has 15 residues. Germline CDR1 and CDR2: SSHAT and FNYEAQ (reference sequence). CDR3 bases: TGTGCTAGCAGCCTACGGGGGGGCAGGACAGATACGCAGTATTTT. Translation: CASSLRGGRTDTQYF.

The gene calls are TRBV4-3 and TRBJ2-6; TRBD1 matches 10 bases. Trimming cost V 2 bases and J 0 bases; bases outside gene matches: 4. CDR1 is LGHNA and CDR2 is YSLEER in the germline V gene. This CDR3 is 18 amino acids long. The CDR3 sequence: CASSQTTGGLSGANVLTF. The CDR3 coding sequence is TGCGCCAGCAGCCAAACGACAGGGGGCCTCTCTGGGGCCAACGTCCTGACTTTC.

J is TRBJ1-2 and V is TRBV6-5, with 7 bases identical to TRBD1. CDR3 length: 11 residues. In germline, CDR1 is MNHEY, CDR2 SVGAGI. V gave up 9 bases and J gave up 6 bases; unmatched junction bases: 4. The CDR3, as DNA: TGTGCCAGTAGTCAGGGGGATGGCTACACCTTC. Amino acid sequence: CASSQGDGYTF.

This clone has only a few counts. This chain uses TRBV2 with TRBJ1-5; tentatively, D is TRBD1 (5 bases). Germline-derived CDR1 and CDR2 are SNHLY and FYNNEI. The CDR3 has 13 amino acids. Between the trimmed V and J ends, which lost 7 bases and 5 bases, there was a span of 12 bases. The CDR3 DNA sequence: TGTGCCAGCACGGAGACAGAATATCAGCCCCAGCATTTT. Translating gives CASTETEYQPQHF.

This clone has only one observation. The chain joins TRBV24-1 to TRBJ2-1; 9 bases fit TRBD1. V gave up 2 bases and J gave up 2 bases; unmatched junction bases: 6. Looked up from germline, CDR1 is KGHDR and CDR2 is SFDVKD. The CDR3 has 17 residues. The DNA for the CDR3 is TGTGCCACCAGTGATTCACTCCGGGACAGGGCCTACAATGAGCAGTTCTTC. Translated, it gives CATSDSLRDRAYNEQFF.

The genes are TRBV11-2 and TRBJ2-5; TRBD2 is a possible D gene (7 bases). The V gene's germline CDR1 is SGHAT and CDR2 FQNNGV. V was cut by 3 bases and J by 7 bases, with 12 bases left in between. CDR3 length equals 13 residues. The CDR3 DNA is TGTGCCAGCAGCTTCGGGGGGCGGGCGACCCAGTACTTC. Translation: CASSFGGRATQYF.

This chain uses TRBV5-6 with TRBJ2-7; D is perhaps TRBD2 (5 bases). Trimming left V 4 bases short and J 0 bases short, with 14 bases between. The length of the CDR3 is 15 residues. Germline-derived CDR1 and CDR2 are SGHDT and YYEEEE. The CDR3 loop reads CASSPRVGVSYEQYF. Here the CDR3 DNA reads TGTGCCAGCAGCCCACGCGTCGGGGTCTCCTACGAGCAGTACTTC. The variable domain in full, with the rest retrieved from reference TRBV5-6 and TRBJ2-7, is DAGVTQSPTHLIKTRGQQVTLRCSPKSGHDTVSWYQQALGQGPQFIFQYYEEEERQRGNFPDRFSGHQFPNYSSELNVNALLLGDSALYLCASSPRVGVSYEQYFGPGTRLTVT.

This chain uses TRBV6-5 with TRBJ1-1, with 9 bases that match TRBD1. CDR1 is MNHEY, CDR2 SVGAGI, per germline. The CDR3 is 14 amino acids. V trimming: 11 bases; J trimming: 2 bases; junction bases outside the gene matches: 9. The CDR3 loop reads CAGVRDRVNTEAFF. Written as DNA, the CDR3 is TGTGCCGGGGTTAGGGACAGGGTCAACACTGAAGCTTTCTTT.

This chain's CDR3 is CASTRWDRVPGELFF. CDR3 in DNA: TGTGCCAGCACAAGATGGGACAGGGTTCCCGGGGAGCTGTTTTTT. The chain couples TRBV2 to TRBJ2-2; 9 bases line up with TRBD1. The CDR3 spans 15 residues. Germline CDR1 and CDR2: SNHLY and FYNNEI. Trimming at V came to 7 bases and at J to 6 bases, leaving 9 bases not matched to a gene.

This clone was seen once. The chain carries TRBV9 and TRBJ2-1, with TRBD2 matching over 8 bases. This CDR3 comprises 15 residues. Germline V gene lookup returns CDR1 SGDLS and CDR2 YYNGEE. V lost 2 bases and J lost 7; bases outside the gene matches: 8. CDR3 sequence (DNA): TGTGCCAGCAGCGTGACTAGCGAGGCGGGAAATGAGCAGTTCTTC. Its translation: CASSVTSEAGNEQFF. The whole variable domain, remainder taken from reference TRBV9 and TRBJ2-1, is DSGVTQTPKHLITATGQRVTLRCSPRSGDLSVYWYQQSLDQGLQFLIQYYNGEERAKGNILERFSAQQFPDLHSELNLSSLELGDSALYFCASSVTSEAGNEQFFGPGTRLTVL.

There are a few counts of this clone. The chain has TRBV28 and TRBJ1-2; D may be TRBD1 (6 bases). V was shortened by 3 bases and J by 7 bases, with 12 bases between the two germline ends. The germline V gene has CDR1 MDHEN and CDR2 SYDVKM. This CDR3 spans 13 amino acids. The CDR3 region has the DNA TGTGCCAGCAGTTTCTCAGGGGCGGGTGGCTACACCTTC. It yields the protein CASSFSGAGGYTF.

The genes are TRBV7-2 and TRBJ2-5; maybe TRBD1 (5 bases). CDR1 and CDR2 (germline): SGHTA, FQGNSA. Trimming shortened V by 5 bases and J by 2 bases, and 15 bases separated the two germline ends. The CDR3 has 15 residues. CDR3 nucleotide sequence: TGTGCCAGCAGCGATACAGGTGGTCCACAAGAGACCCAGTACTTC. Amino acids: CASSDTGGPQETQYF. The whole variable domain, remainder taken from reference TRBV7-2 and TRBJ2-5, is GAGVSQSPSNKVTEKGKDVELRCDPISGHTALYWYRQSLGQGLEFLIYFQGNSAPDKSGLPSDRFSAERTGGSVSTLTIQRTQQEDSAVYLCASSDTGGPQETQYFGPGTRLLVL.

The chain combines TRBV4-1 with TRBJ1-1; D may be TRBD1 (5 bases). Between the trimmed V and J ends, which lost 2 bases and 2 bases, there was a span of 9 bases. This CDR3 is 14 amino acids long. The V gene's germline CDR1 is MGHRA and CDR2 YSYEKL. DNA of the CDR3: TGCGCCAGCAGCCAACGACAGCTAAACACTGAAGCTTTCTTT. Amino acids: CASSQRQLNTEAFF.

This rearrangement joins TRBV5-6 to TRBJ2-7, with 10 bases matching TRBD1. CDR3 length: 15 residues. With V trimmed by 1 base and J by 2 bases, 3 bases remained unmatched. Germline-derived CDR1 and CDR2 are SGHDT and YYEEEE. CDR3 loop: CASSLSGTGAYEQYF. The DNA for the CDR3 is TGTGCCAGCAGCTTGAGCGGGACAGGGGCCTACGAGCAGTACTTC.

This CDR3 is CASHLQGRTEAFF. The CDR3, as DNA: TGTGCCAGCCATCTACAGGGGAGGACTGAAGCTTTCTTT. The V call is TRBV28, the J call TRBJ1-1; 7 positions match TRBD1. Germline V gene data show CDR1 as MDHEN and CDR2 as SYDVKM. J lost 5 bases, V lost 8 bases, and 8 bases had no gene match. This CDR3 region has 13 residues.